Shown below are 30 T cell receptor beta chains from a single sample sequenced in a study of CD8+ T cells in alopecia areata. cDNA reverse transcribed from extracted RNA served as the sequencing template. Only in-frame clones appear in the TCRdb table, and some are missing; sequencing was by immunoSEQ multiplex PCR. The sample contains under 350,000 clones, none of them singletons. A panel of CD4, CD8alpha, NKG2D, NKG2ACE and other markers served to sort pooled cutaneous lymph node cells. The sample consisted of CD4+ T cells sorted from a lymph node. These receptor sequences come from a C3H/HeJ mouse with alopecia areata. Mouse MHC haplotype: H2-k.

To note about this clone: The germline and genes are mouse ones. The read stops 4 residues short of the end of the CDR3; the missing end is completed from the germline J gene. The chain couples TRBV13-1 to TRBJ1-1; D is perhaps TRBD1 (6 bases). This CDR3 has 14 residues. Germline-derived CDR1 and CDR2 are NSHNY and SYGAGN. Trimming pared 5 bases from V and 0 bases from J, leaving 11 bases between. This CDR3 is CASRAGVANTEVFF. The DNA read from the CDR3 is TGTGCCAGCAGGGCAGGGGTCGCAAACACA.

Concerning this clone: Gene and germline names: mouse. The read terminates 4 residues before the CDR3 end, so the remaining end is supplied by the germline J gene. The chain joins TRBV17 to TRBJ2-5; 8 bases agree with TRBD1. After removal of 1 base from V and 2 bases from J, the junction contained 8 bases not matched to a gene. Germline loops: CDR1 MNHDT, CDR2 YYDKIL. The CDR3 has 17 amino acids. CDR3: CASSRVQGARGQDTQYF. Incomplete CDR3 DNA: TGTGCTAGCAGTAGAGTTCAGGGGGCGCGTGGCCAAGAC.

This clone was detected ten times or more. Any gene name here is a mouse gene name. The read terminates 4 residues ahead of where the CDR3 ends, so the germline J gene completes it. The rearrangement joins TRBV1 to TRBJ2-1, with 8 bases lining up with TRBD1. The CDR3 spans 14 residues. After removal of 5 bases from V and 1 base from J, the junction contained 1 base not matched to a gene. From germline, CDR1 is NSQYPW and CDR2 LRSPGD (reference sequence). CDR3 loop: CTCSTGGNYAEQFF. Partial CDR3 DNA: TGCACCTGCAGTACAGGGGGAAACTATGCT.

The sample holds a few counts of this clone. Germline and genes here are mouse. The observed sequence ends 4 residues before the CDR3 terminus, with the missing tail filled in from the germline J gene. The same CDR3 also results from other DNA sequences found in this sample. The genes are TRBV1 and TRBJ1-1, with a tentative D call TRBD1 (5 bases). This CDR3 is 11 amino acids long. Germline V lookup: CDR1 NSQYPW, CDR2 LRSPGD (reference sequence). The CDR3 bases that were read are TGCACCTGCAGTGCGGACAAA. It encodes CTCSADK. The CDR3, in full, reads CTCSADKEVFF.

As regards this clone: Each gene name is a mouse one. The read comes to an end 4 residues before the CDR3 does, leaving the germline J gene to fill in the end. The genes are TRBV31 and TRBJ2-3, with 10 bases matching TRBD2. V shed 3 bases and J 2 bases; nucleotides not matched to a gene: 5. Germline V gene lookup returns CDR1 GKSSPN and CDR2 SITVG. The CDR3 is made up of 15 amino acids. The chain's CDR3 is CAWSQGLGFAETLYF. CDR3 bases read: TGTGCCTGGAGCCAGGGACTGGGGTTTGCAGAA.

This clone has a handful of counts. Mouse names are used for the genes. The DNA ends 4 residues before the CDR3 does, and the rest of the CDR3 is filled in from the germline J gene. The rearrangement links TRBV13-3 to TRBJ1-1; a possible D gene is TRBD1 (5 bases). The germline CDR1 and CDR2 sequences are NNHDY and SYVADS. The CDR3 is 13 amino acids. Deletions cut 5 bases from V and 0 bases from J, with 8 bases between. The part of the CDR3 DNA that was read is TGTGCCAGCAGGGACACTTCAAACACA. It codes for CASRDTSNT. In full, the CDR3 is CASRDTSNTEVFF.

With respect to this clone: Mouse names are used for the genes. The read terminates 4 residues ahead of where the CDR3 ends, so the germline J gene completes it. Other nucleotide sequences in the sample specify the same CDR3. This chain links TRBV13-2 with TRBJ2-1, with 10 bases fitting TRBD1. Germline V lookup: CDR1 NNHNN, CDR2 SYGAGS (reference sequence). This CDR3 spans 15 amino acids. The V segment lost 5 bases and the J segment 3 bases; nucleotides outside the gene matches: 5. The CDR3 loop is CASGDRGRGYAEQFF. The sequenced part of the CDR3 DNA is TGTGCCAGCGGGGACAGGGGGAGAGGCTATGCT.

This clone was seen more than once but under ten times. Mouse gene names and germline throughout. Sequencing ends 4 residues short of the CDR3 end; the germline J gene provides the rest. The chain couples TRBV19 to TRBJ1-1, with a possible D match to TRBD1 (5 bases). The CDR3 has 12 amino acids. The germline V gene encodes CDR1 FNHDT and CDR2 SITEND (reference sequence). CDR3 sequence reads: CASSIWGLEVFF. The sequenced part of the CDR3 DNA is TGTGCCAGCAGTATTTGGGGACTA.

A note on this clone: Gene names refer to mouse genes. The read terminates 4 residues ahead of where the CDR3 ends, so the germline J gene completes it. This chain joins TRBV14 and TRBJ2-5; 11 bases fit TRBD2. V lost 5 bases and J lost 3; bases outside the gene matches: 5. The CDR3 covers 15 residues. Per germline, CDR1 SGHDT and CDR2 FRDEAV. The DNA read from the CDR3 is TGTGCCAGCAGCCTCGACTGGGGGGGTCAAGAC. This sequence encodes CASSLDWGGQD. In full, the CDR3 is CASSLDWGGQDTQYF.

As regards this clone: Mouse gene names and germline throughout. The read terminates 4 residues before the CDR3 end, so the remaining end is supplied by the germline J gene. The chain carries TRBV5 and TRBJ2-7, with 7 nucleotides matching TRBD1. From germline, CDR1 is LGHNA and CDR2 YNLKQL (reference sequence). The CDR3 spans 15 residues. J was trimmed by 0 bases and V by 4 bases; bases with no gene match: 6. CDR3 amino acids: CASSPSGTASYEQYF. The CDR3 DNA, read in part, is TGTGCCAGCAGCCCCTCCGGGACAGCCTCCTAT.

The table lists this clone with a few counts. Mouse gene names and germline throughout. CDR3 region: CTCSAVSTGQLYF. Partial CDR3 DNA: TGCACCTGCAGTGCAGTTTCCACCGGG. The chain has TRBV1 and TRBJ2-2; D is undetermined. The read finishes 4 residues shy of the CDR3 end, and the germline J gene is used to complete it. This CDR3 is built from 13 residues. Germline CDR1 NSQYPW, CDR2 LRSPGD (reference sequence). The V gene lost 1 base and the J gene lost 4 bases, with 4 bases spanning the gap.

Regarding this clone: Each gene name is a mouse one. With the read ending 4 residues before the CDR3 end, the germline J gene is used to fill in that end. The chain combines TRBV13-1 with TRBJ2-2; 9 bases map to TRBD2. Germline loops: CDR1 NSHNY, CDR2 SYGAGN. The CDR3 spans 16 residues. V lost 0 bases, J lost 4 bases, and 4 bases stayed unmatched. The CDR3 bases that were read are TGTGCCAGCAGTGATGCCGCCTGGGGGGGCACCGGG. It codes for CASSDAAWGGTG. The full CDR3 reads CASSDAAWGGTGQLYF.

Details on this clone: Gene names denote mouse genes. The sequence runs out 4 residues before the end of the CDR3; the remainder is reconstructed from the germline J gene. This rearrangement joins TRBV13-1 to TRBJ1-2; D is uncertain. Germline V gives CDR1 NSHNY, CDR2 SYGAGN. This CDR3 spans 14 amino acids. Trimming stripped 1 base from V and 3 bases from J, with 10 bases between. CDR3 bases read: TGTGCCAGCAGTGATTGGTTGGGTGACTCC. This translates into CASSDWLGDS. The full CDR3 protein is CASSDWLGDSDYTF.

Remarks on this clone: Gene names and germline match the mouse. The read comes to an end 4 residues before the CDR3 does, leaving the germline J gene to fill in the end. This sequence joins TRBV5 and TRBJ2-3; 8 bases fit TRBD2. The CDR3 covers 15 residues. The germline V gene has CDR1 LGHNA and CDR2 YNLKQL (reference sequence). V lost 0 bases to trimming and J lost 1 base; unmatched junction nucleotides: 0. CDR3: CASSQDGGGAETLYF. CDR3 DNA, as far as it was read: TGTGCCAGCAGCCAAGATGGGGGGGGTGCAGAA.

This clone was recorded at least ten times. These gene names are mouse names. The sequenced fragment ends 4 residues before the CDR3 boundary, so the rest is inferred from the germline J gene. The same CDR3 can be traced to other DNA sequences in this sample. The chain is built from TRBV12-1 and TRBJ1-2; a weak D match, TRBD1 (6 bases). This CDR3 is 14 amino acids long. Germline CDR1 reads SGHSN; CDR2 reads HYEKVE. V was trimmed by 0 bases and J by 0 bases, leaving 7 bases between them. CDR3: CASSLGTTNSDYTF. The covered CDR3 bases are TGTGCCAGCTCTCTCGGGACAACAAACTCC.

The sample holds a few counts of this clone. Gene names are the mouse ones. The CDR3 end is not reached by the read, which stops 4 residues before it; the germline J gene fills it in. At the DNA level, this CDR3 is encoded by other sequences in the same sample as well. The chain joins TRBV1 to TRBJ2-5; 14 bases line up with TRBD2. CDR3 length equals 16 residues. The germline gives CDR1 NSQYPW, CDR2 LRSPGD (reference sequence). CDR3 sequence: CTCSAGTGGAQDTQYF. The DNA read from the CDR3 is TGCACCTGCAGTGCGGGGACTGGGGGGGCGCAGGAC. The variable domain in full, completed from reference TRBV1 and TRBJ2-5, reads VTLLEQNPRWRLVPRGQAVNLRCILKNSQYPWMSWYQQDLQKQLQWLFTLRSPGDKEVKSLPGADYLATRVTDTELRLQVANMSQGRTLYCTCSAGTGGAQDTQYFGPGTRLLVL.

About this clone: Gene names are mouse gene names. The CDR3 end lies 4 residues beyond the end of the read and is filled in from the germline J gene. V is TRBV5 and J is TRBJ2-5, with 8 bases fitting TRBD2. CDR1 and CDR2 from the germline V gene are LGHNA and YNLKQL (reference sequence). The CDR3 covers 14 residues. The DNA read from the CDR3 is TGTGCCAGCAGCCCGGACTGGGCGGGGGAC. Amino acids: CASSPDWAGD. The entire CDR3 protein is CASSPDWAGDTQYF.

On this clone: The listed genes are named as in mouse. CDR3 loop: CAWSSGTGQDTQYF. Partial CDR3 DNA: TGTGCCTGGAGTTCCGGGACAGGTCAAGAC. The chain employs TRBV31 and TRBJ2-5; 8 nucleotides align to TRBD1. The CDR3 end lies 4 residues beyond the end of the read and is filled in from the germline J gene. CDR3 length: 14 amino acids. CDR1 is GKSSPN and CDR2 is SITVG in the germline V gene. Unmatched junction bases numbered 4, after V lost 2 bases and J lost 3 bases.

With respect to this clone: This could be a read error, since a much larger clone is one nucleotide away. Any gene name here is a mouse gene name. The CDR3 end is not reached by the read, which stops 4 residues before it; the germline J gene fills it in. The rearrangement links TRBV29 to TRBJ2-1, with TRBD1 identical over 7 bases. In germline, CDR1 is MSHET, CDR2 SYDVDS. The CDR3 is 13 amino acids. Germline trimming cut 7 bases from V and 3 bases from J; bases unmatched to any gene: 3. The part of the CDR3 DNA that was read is TGTGCTAGCATCCGGGACAGCTATGCT. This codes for CASIRDSYA. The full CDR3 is CASIRDSYAEQFF.

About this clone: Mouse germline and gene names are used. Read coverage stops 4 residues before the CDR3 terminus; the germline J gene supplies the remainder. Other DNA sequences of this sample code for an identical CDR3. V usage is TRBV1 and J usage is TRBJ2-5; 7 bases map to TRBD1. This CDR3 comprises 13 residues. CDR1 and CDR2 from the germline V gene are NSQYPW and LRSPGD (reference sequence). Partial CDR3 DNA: TGCACCTGCAGTGGACAGGGAGGAGAC. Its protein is CTCSGQGGD. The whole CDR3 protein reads CTCSGQGGDTQYF.

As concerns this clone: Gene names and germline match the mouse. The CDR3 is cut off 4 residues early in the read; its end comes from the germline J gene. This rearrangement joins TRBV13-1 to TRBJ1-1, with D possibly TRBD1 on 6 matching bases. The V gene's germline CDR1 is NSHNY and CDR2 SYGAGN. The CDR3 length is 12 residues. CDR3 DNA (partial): TGTGCCAGCAGTGCCCGGGACAAA. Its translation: CASSARDK. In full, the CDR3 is CASSARDKEVFF.

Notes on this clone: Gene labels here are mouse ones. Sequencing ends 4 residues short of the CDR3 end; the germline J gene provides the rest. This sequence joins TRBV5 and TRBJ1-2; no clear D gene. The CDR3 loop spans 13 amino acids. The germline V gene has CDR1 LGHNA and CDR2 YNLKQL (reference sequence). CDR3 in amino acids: CASSQDVGNDYTF. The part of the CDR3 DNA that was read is TGTGCCAGCAGCCAAGATGTGGGGAAC.

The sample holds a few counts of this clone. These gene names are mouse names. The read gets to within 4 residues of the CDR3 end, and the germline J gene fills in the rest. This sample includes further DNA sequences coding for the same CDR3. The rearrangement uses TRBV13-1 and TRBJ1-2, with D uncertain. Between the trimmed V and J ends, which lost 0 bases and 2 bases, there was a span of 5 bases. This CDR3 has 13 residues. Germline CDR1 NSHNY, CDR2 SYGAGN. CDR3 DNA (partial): TGTGCCAGCAGTGATGCTCAGAACTCC. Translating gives CASSDAQNS. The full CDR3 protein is CASSDAQNSDYTF.

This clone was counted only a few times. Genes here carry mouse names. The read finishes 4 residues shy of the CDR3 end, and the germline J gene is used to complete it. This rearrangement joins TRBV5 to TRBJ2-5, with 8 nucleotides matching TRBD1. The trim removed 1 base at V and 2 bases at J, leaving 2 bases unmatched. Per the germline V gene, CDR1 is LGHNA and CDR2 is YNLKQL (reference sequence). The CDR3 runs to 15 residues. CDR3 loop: CASSQGTGSQDTQYF. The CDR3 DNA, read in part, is TGTGCCAGCAGCCAAGGGACAGGGAGCCAAGAC.

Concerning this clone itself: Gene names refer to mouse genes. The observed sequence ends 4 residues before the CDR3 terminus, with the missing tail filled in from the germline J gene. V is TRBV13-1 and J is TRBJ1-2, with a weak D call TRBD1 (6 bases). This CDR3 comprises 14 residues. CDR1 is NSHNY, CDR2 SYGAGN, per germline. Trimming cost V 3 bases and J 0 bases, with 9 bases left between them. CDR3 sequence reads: CASSARGANSDYTF. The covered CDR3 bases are TGTGCCAGCAGTGCCAGGGGTGCAAACTCC.

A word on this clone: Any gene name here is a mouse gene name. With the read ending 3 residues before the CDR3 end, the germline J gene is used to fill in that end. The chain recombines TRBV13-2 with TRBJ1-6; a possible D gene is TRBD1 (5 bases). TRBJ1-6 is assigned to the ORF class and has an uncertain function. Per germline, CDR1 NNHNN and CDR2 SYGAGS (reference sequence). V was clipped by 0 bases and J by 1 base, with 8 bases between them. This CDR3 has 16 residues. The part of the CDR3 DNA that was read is TGTGCCAGCGGTGATGTGCAGGGCTCCTATAATTCGCCC. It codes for CASGDVQGSYNSP. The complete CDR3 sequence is CASGDVQGSYNSPLYF.

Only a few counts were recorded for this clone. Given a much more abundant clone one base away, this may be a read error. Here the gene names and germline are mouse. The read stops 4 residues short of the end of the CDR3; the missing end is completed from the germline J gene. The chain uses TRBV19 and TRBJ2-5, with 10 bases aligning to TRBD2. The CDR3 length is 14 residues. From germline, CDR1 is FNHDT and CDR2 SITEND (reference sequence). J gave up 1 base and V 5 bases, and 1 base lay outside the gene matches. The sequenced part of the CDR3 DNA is TGTGCCAGCAGCGACTGGGGGGACCAAGAC. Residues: CASSDWGDQD. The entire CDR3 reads CASSDWGDQDTQYF.

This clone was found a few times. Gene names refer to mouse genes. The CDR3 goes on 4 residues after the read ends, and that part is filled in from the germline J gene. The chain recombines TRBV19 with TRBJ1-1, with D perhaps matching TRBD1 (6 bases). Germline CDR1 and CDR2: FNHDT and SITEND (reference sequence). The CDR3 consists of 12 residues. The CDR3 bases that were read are TGTGCCAGCAGTATATCCAGGGGA. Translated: CASSISRG. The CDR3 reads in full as CASSISRGEVFF.

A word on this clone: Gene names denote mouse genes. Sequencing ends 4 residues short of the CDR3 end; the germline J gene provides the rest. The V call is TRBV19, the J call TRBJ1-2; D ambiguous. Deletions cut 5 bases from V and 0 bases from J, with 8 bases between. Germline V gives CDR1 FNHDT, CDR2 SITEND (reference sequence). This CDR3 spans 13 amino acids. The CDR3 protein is CASRHKTNSDYTF. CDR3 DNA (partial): TGTGCCAGCAGGCACAAAACAAACTCC.

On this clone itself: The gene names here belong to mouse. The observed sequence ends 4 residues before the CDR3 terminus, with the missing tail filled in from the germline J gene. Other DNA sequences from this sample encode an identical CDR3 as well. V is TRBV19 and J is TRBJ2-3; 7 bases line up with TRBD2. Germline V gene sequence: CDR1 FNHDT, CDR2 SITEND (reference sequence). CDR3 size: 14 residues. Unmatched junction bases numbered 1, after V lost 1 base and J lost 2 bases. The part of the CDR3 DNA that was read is TGTGCCAGCAGTATACTGGGGGATGCAGAA. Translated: CASSILGDAE. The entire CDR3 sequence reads CASSILGDAETLYF.